Shown below are 2 T cell receptor beta chains from a single sample sequenced in a study of molecular identifiers for immune sequencing clone quantification. TCRdb redid the calling of the PCR reads with MiXCR, one entry per CDR3 protein. The table has 40,000 or so distinct CDR3 sequences, about 19% seen once; the top ten hold more than 0.95%. Material for sequencing was naive CD8+ T cells from blood, with Jurkat cell RNA spiked in. The subset: FACS-sorted CD8+CD4-CCR7+CD45RA+ naive T cells. The receptors shown here come from a human donor in good health. Some libraries in this study had Jurkat cell RNA spiked in.

Turning to this clonotype: One base away lies a much larger clone, so this may be a sequencing read error. The V and J genes are TRBV9 and TRBJ1-2, with D unclear. Germline CDR1 and CDR2: SGDLS and YYNGEE. Trimming took off 0 bases at V and 4 bases at J, with 7 bases between the two ends. This CDR3 comprises 13 residues. CDR3 sequence: CASSVVRSYGYTF. CDR3 DNA sequence: TGTGCCAGCAGCGTAGTCCGCAGCTATGGCTACACCTTC. Drawing the rest from reference TRBV9 and TRBJ1-2, the complete variable domain is DSGVTQTPKHLITATGQRVTLRCSPRSGDLSVYWYQQSLDQGLQFLIQYYNGEERAKGNILERFSAQQFPDLHSELNLSSLELGDSALYFCASSVVRSYGYTFGSGTRLTVV.

The genes are TRBV9 and TRBJ2-2; D remains ambiguous. The CDR3 sequence is 13 residues long. Germline V lookup: CDR1 SGDLS, CDR2 YYNGEE. The germline V and J ends were trimmed by 6 bases and 5 bases, with 11 bases remaining between them. The CDR3 region has the DNA TGTGCCAGCAACCCTGAGGCGACCGGGGAGCTGTTTTTT. This translates into CASNPEATGELFF.